Listed below are T cell receptor beta chains from one sample, sequenced in a study of T cell responses to AZD1222 COVID-19 vaccine. Clones were sequenced by immunoSEQ multiplex PCR, and TCRdb holds only the in-frame ones, with some missing. The sample carries about 180,000 clones, about 90% recorded once. This specimen consisted of peripheral blood, obtained on day 0 of AZD1222 vaccination. The receptor set was obtained from an adult in good health. CDR3s leave out the opening cysteine and the closing phenylalanine or tryptophan. A D gene is named only where the DNA matches it firmly.

AIRLDRGQETQY,TRBD1,TRBJ2-5,12,TRBV10-3
ASSEADGGYTIY,.,TRBJ1-3,12,TRBV6-1
ASSARSDYGYT,.,TRBJ1-2,11,TRBV9
ASTTTGQGEKLF,TRBD1,TRBJ1-4,12,TRBV28
ASSFKLGQGLAPLH,TRBD1,TRBJ1-6,14,TRBV28
ASSPRTASHT,.,TRBJ1-2,10,TRBV11-2
ASSSIRVSGGYT,.,TRBJ1-2,12,TRBV7-8
ASSLRTGGQPQH,TRBD1,TRBJ1-5,12,TRBV3-1/TRBV3-2
ASSKTGDNSPLH,TRBD1,TRBJ1-6,12,TRBV11-3
ASSSRTGGIYGYT,TRBD1,TRBJ1-2,13,TRBV7-9
ASSPPLLALEDGEQY,.,TRBJ2-7,15,TRBV5-1
ASSERRSPYEQY,.,TRBJ2-7,12,TRBV2
ASSLGLAGGLNEQF,TRBD2,TRBJ2-1,14,TRBV5-8
AISERATGTSSLSSYEQY,TRBD2,TRBJ2-7,18,TRBV10-3